This entry is about one T cell receptor (beta chain). This entry comes from a study of blood T cell repertoires in COVID-19. Turning to the study itself: Both acute and convalescent COVID-19 samples were obtained from the United States, Italy and Spain. Sample material is recorded as cDNA or gDNA derived from T cells, B-cell-depleted T cells, or PBMCs.

Per the original methods: Nucleated cell number was recorded as an estimate derived from reference gene primer amplification. Clones were read by immunoSEQ multiplex PCR, and TCRdb kept only the in-frame ones, dropping some. V and J calls and clone size come straight from that table; D and trimming were deduced from the DNA. Of about 34,000 clones in the sample, 88% were seen once. This CDR3 has 17 amino acids. CDR1 SGHKS and CDR2 YYEKEE come from the germline V gene (reference sequence). Between the trimmed V and J ends, which lost 4 bases and 1 base, there was a span of 17 bases. This clonotype originated in a human donor with active COVID-19. The donor label of this sample is uncertain. What was sequenced was peripheral blood. This chain links TRBV5-5 with TRBJ2-2; TRBD2 might be the D (6 bases). In nucleotides, the CDR3 is TGTGCCAGCAGCCCCAACCCTGGGCGGGGGAACACCGGGGAGCTGTTTTTT. Protein product: CASSPNPGRGNTGELFF.